Described below is a single T cell receptor (beta chain) sequence and its context. The antigen is unknown. These data belong to a study of early T cells in non-severe SARS-CoV-2 infection. Turning to the study itself: It was bulk RNA from unsorted whole blood that was sequenced, and the chains were unpaired.

General study points: Private and CD4 specificities were missed by VDJdb matching, which favored anti-spike CD8 responses.

Germline V lookup: CDR1 MNHEY, CDR2 SVGEGT. Germline trimming cut 4 bases from V and 3 bases from J; bases unmatched to any gene: 1. This CDR3 has 13 residues. Unique molecular identifier tags were affixed to discrete cDNA molecules. TCRdb re-derived calls from the 5' RACE reads in MiXCR, one entry per CDR3 protein. In the table there are 70,000 to 75,000 distinct CDR3 sequences, roughly an eighth of which are singletons. The V call is TRBV6-2 or TRBV6-3, the J call TRBJ1-1, with 8 bases that match TRBD1. This receptor was obtained from an adult who was a healthcare worker with PCR-confirmed SARS-CoV-2 infection or an uninfected control (not recorded which). The sequenced sample was whole blood. CDR3 loop: CASSSTGDTEAFF. The CDR3 coding sequence is TGTGCCAGCAGTTCGACAGGGGACACTGAAGCTTTCTTT.